The 14 T cell receptor beta chains reported below all come from one sample, sequenced in a study of blood T cells in healthy people across ages. It was with a sample-barcoded 5' primer and a J-beta primer mix that a second PCR of about 6 to 12 cycles was run. One entry per CDR3 protein, called by TCRdb with MiXCR from the 5' RACE reads. This sample carries hundreds of thousands of distinct CDR3 sequences, 40% to 50% of them seen once, and the ten largest clones take 15% to 25%. Sample: blood. The receptors were gathered from a man aged 60 to 75 in good health.

This clonotype was detected a few times. The chain joins TRBV7-2 to TRBJ1-2; a possible D gene is TRBD1 (6 bases). V shed 1 base and J shed 6 bases, with 12 bases lying between them. CDR3 length: 14 residues. Germline CDR1 is SGHTA and CDR2 is FQGNSA. The DNA of the CDR3 is TGTGCCAGCAGCTTAGGGTTCCAGGGGCATGGCTACACCTTC. Its translation is CASSLGFQGHGYTF.

Only a few counts were recorded for this clonotype. The chain links TRBV10-2 to TRBJ1-1, with 9 bases aligning to TRBD1. The germline gives CDR1 WSHSY, CDR2 SAAADI. Trimming took 6 bases from V and 1 from J; bases not matched to a gene: 3. This CDR3 contains 14 residues. CDR3 nucleotides: TGCGCCAGCAGACAGGACAGGGGGAACACTGAAGCTTTCTTT. Encoded protein: CASRQDRGNTEAFF.

The genes are TRBV20-1 and TRBJ2-7; D call uncertain. V lost 7 bases, J lost 6 bases, and 13 bases lay in between. The CDR3 has 11 residues. Germline V gene sequence: CDR1 DFQATT, CDR2 SNEGSKA (reference sequence). CDR3 bases: TGCAGTGTGGGTCCCTCCGCCGAGCAGTACTTC. Its protein is CSVGPSAEQYF.

V and J are TRBV7-2 and TRBJ2-3; TRBD1 aligns across 9 bases. This CDR3 comprises 15 residues. The V segment lost 3 bases and the J segment 1 base; nucleotides outside the gene matches: 2. Germline CDR1 reads SGHTA; CDR2 reads FQGNSA. CDR3 protein: CASSFRTGGTDTQYF. CDR3 bases: TGTGCCAGCAGCTTCCGGACAGGGGGCACAGATACGCAGTATTTT.

This chain joins TRBV9 and TRBJ1-1; D unclear. The CDR3 length is 15 residues. V lost 0 bases and J lost 4, with 13 bases in between. Per the germline V gene, CDR1 is SGDLS and CDR2 is YYNGEE. The CDR3 reads CASSVGSGGSTEAFF. CDR3 bases: TGTGCCAGCAGCGTAGGATCCGGCGGGAGCACTGAAGCTTTCTTT.

The chain has TRBV30 and TRBJ2-5; unclear D gene. V was clipped by 4 bases and J by 11 bases, with 14 bases between them. This CDR3 has 11 residues. CDR1 and CDR2 (germline): GTSNPN, SVGIG (reference sequence). Here the CDR3 reads CAWTQTSGQYF. In DNA form, the CDR3 reads TGTGCCTGGACCCAAACCAGTGGGCAGTACTTC.

There are a few counts of this clonotype. V usage is TRBV7-9 and J usage is TRBJ2-1, with 7 positions matching TRBD1. This CDR3 is built from 16 residues. With 5 bases clipped from V and 7 bases from J, the junction kept 14 bases outside the gene matches. Germline values: CDR1 SEHNR, CDR2 FQNEAQ (reference sequence). The chain's CDR3 is CASSPRPPDRINEQFF. The CDR3 nucleotides read TGTGCCAGCAGCCCGAGGCCCCCGGACAGGATAAATGAGCAGTTCTTC.

In this sample, this clonotype turned up once. V is TRBV29-1 and J is TRBJ1-1, with D hard to call. The germline V and J ends were trimmed by 2 bases and 1 base, with 8 bases remaining between them. The germline CDR1 and CDR2 sequences are SQVTM and ANQGSEA. The length of the CDR3 is 13 residues. The CDR3 loop is CSVEPASNTEAFF. The CDR3, as DNA: TGCAGCGTTGAACCAGCTTCGAACACTGAAGCTTTCTTT.

V gene TRBV5-1 combines with J gene TRBJ2-1, with D unresolved. The V and J ends lost 4 bases and 11 bases respectively, with 10 bases between them. Germline V gene sequence: CDR1 SGHRS, CDR2 YFSETQ. CDR3 length: 11 amino acids. CDR3 residues: CASSLDQKQFF. DNA of the CDR3: TGCGCCAGCAGCCTCGACCAGAAGCAGTTCTTC. The full variable domain, completed using reference TRBV5-1 and TRBJ2-1, is KAGVTQTPRYLIKTRGQQVTLSCSPISGHRSVSWYQQTPGQGLQFLFEYFSETQRNKGNFPGRFSGRQFSNSRSEMNVSTLELGDSALYLCASSLDQKQFFGPGTRLTVL.

This clonotype was seen just once. The chain employs TRBV7-9 and TRBJ2-7; 7 nucleotides align to TRBD1. The ends lost 4 bases at V and 3 bases at J; junction bases unmatched: 9. This CDR3 comprises 15 residues. Germline values: CDR1 SEHNR, CDR2 FQNEAQ (reference sequence). The CDR3 DNA follows: TGTGCCAGCAGCTCGGGACAGTTGGTCGTCTACGAGCAGTACTTC. It is translated as CASSSGQLVVYEQYF.

Only a few counts were recorded for this clonotype. The V call is TRBV12-3 or TRBV12-4, the J call TRBJ2-1; D remains ambiguous. With 6 bases removed from V and 6 bases from J, the gap between germline ends came to 12 bases. This CDR3 is built from 13 residues. CDR3 amino acids: CASSTVSVNEQFF. CDR3 in DNA: TGTGCCAGCAGCACAGTTTCTGTCAATGAGCAGTTCTTC.

This clonotype was seen at least ten times. The chain uses TRBV7-6 and TRBJ2-1; 10 bases agree with TRBD2. The V segment lost 1 base and the J segment 4 bases; nucleotides outside the gene matches: 4. The CDR3 has 16 residues. CDR1 is SGHVS and CDR2 is FNYEAQ in the germline V gene. The CDR3 DNA reads TGTGCCAGCAGCTTAGGGGTAGCGGGGGGATACAATGAGCAGTTCTTC. It codes for CASSLGVAGGYNEQFF.

As DNA, the CDR3 is TGTGCCAGCAGTTTAGGACATCTCGTCACTGAAGCTTTCTTT. Amino acid sequence: CASSLGHLVTEAFF. The chain has TRBV6-2 or TRBV6-3 and TRBJ1-1; D may be TRBD1 (5 bases). V dropped 4 bases and J dropped 4 bases, with 13 bases sitting between them. Per the germline V gene, CDR1 is MNHEY and CDR2 is SVGEGT. The CDR3 covers 14 residues.

This clonotype was counted a few times. The chain carries TRBV7-3 and TRBJ2-1, with 7 bases fitting TRBD2. The germline gives CDR1 SGHTA, CDR2 FQGTGA. This CDR3 has 15 amino acids. The V gene end was trimmed by 4 bases and the J gene end by 6 bases; junction bases not matched to a gene: 9. The CDR3 coding sequence is TGTGCCAGCAGCTCGACCGGGACTACCATCAATGAGCAGTTCTTC. Encoded protein: CASSSTGTTINEQFF. Together with reference TRBV7-3 and TRBJ2-1, the CDR3 gives the full variable domain: GAGVSQTPSNKVTEKGKYVELRCDPISGHTALYWYRQSLGQGPEFLIYFQGTGAADDSGLPNDRFFAVRPEGSVSTLKIQRTERGDSAVYLCASSSTGTTINEQFFGPGTRLTVL.